These T cell receptor beta chains were read from a single sample in a study of cytomegalovirus exposure and HLA in healthy donors. Sequencing was performed with immunoSEQ multiplex PCR; in TCRdb, only in-frame clones are kept and a portion is missing. This listing includes 55,000 to 85,000 clones. Sequenced: PBMCs. The source is a woman aged 30 to 39 in good health and CMV-seronegative. The CDR3 runs from the conserved cysteine through the conserved F or W.

15 | TRBV30 | CAWKPRTGENQPQHF
15 | TRBV6-9 | CASMVGRGRNTEAFF
13 | TRBV28 | CASRSTDNYGYTF
16 | TRBV7-9 | CASSLVFDRLSYEQYF
13 | TRBV7-9 | CASSPRPSGGYTF
15 | TRBV5-6 | CASSLLGQSGNTIYF
11 | TRBV5-1 | CASSLRGEAFF
12 | TRBV30 | CAWKGQGYEQYF
15 | TRBV27 | CASSPGVAGYNEQFF
16 | TRBV11-2 | CASSLDSGTGEQPQHF
14 | TRBV18 | CASSPFTGAYEQYF
14 | TRBV5-1 | CASSPGLAGDEQYF
15 | TRBV5-1 | CASGGGSGTNEKLFF
16 | TRBV18 | CASSPPKAGRVYEQYF
17 | TRBV7-9 | CASSPGLAGAFADTQYF
13 | TRBV5-6 | CASSSRSVYEQYF
15 | TRBV28 | CASSLFTQGAGGYTF
13 | TRBV30 | CALNGLSTDTQYF
13 | TRBV30 | CAWSVLVGDEQFF
13 | TRBV5-5 | CASSLQTGLEAFF
11 | TRBV5-6 | CASSFGDEQYF
10 | TRBV2 | CASSFQEQYF
13 | TRBV5-1 | CASRQDYRIEQFF
14 | TRBV6-1 | CASSEGTGGYEQYF
14 | TRBV5-1 | CASSYGEVGQPQHF
14 | TRBV30 | CAWSPLRALNEQFF
15 | TRBV28 | CASSGHSDRHYGYTF
13 | TRBV9 | CASNEVYNSPLHF
17 | TRBV7-6 | CASSLAAASGRAYEQYF
14 | TRBV29-1 | CSVGPPGLQETQYF
14 | TRBV6-5 | CASSYKAQNTEAFF
10 | TRBV29-1 | CSVEDRRAFF
14 | TRBV7-9 | CASRQAGTEDGYTF
15 | TRBV4-3 | CASSRARGNTGELFF
16 | TRBV27 | CASSNRRDRGFGGYTF
14 | TRBV27 | CASSLTGRGTEAFF
15 | TRBV5-1 | CASILTGGIQETQYF
14 | TRBV6-4 | CASSEAGGTDTQYF
16 | TRBV14 | CASSQDYRETGEKLFF
15 | TRBV4-2 | CASSQGGTGLTEAFF
15 | TRBV11-1 | CASSLGRRGVNEQFF
15 | TRBV7-9 | CASSFGAGLTYEQYF
13 | TRBV6-1 | CASSPRETYEQYF
14 | TRBV7-2 | CASSLEGAGDTQYF
14 | TRBV28 | CASSFGGEVYEQYF
12 | TRBV5-4 | CASSSTGSEAFF
13 | TRBV5-6 | CASSRDRGEKLFF
15 | TRBV21-1 | CASTPRNGLGGCYTF
16 | TRBV5-1 | CASSPGQGAGNQPQHF
13 | TRBV7-7 | CASSLAERDEQFF
12 | TRBV5-5 | CASSSGGNGQYF